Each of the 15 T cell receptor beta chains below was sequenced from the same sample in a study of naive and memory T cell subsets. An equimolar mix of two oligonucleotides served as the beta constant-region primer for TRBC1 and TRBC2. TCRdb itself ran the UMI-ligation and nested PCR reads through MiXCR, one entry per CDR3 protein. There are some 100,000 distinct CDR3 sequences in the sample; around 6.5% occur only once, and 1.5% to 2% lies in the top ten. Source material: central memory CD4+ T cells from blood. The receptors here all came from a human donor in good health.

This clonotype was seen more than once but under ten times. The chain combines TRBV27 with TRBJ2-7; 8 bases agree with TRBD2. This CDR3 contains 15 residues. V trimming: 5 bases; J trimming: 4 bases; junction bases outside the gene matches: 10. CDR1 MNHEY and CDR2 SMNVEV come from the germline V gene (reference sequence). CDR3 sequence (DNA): TGTGCCAGCAGTCTTCGAGCGGGAGATATTTACGAGCAGTACTTC. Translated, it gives CASSLRAGDIYEQYF.

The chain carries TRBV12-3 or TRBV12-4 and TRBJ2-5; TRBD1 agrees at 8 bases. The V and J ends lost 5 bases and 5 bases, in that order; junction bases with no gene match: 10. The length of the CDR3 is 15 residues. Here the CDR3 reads CASSAGQGPRETQYF. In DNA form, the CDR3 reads TGTGCCAGCAGTGCCGGACAGGGTCCGAGGGAGACCCAGTACTTC.

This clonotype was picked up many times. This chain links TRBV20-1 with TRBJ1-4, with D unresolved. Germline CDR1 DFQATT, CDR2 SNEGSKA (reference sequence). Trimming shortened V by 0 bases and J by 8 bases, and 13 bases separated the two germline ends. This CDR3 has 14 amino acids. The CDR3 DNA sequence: TGCAGTGCTAGAGATCCCGGATTGGGAGAAAAACTGTTTTTT. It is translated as CSARDPGLGEKLFF.

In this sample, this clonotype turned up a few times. The CDR3 loop is CASSLSQTGLNEQFF. CDR3 bases: TGTGCCAGCAGCTTATCGCAAACAGGGCTCAATGAGCAGTTCTTC. The chain links TRBV11-1 to TRBJ2-1, with D perhaps matching TRBD1 (6 bases). CDR1 is SGHAT and CDR2 is FQDESV in the germline V gene (reference sequence). The CDR3 sequence is 15 residues long. V dropped 2 bases and J dropped 6 bases, with 14 bases sitting between them.

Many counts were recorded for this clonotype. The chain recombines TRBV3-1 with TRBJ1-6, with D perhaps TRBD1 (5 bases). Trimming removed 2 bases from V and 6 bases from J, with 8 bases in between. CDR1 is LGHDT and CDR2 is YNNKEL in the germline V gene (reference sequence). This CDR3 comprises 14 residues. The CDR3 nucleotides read TGTGCCAGCAGCCAACGACAGATTAATTCACCCCTCCACTTT. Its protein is CASSQRQINSPLHF.

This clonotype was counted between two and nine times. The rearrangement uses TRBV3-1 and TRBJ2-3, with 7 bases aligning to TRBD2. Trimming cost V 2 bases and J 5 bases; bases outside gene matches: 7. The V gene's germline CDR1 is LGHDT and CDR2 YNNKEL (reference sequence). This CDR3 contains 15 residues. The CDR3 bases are TGTGCCAGCAGCCAAAAGGGGTTAGCGGGAGATACGCAGTATTTT. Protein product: CASSQKGLAGDTQYF.

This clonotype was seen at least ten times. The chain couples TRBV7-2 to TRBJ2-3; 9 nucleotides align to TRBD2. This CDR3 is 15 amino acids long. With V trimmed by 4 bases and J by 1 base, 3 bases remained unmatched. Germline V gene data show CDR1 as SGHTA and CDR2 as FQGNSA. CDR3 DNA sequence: TGTGCCAGCAGCTATGGACTAGCGCGCACAGATACGCAGTATTTT. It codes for CASSYGLARTDTQYF.

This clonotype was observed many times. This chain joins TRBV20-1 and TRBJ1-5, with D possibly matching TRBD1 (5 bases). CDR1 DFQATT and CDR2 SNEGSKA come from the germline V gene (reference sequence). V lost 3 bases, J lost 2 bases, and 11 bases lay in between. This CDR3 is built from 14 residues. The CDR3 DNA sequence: TGCAGTGCTAGTACGCGGGACCGCAATCAGCCCCAGCATTTT. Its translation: CSASTRDRNQPQHF.

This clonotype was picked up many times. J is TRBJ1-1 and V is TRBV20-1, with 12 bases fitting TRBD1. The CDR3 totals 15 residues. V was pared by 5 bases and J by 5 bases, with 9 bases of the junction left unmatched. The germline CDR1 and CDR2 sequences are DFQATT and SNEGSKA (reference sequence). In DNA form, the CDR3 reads TGCAGTGCTTTCACCGGGACAGGGGGCCGAACTGAAGCTTTCTTT. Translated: CSAFTGTGGRTEAFF.

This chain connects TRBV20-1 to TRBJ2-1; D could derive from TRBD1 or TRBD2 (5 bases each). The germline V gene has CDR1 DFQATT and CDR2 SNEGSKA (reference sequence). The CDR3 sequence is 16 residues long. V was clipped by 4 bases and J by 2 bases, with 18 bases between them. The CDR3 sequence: CSATHPGRTTYNEQFF. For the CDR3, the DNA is TGCAGTGCTACCCACCCGGGACGAACAACCTACAATGAGCAGTTCTTC.

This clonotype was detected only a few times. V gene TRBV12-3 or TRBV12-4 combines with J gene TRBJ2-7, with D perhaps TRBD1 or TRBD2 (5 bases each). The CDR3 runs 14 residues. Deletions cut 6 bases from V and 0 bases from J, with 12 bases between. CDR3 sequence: CASRAGTVSYEQYF. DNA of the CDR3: TGTGCCAGCAGAGCTGGGACCGTCTCCTACGAGCAGTACTTC.

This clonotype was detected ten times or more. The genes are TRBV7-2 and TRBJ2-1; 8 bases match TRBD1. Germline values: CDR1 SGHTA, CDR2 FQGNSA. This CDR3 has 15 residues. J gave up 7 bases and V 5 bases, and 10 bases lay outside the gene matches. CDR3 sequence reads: CASSTQGASLNEQFF. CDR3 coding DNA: TGTGCCAGCAGCACCCAGGGGGCGAGTTTGAATGAGCAGTTCTTC.

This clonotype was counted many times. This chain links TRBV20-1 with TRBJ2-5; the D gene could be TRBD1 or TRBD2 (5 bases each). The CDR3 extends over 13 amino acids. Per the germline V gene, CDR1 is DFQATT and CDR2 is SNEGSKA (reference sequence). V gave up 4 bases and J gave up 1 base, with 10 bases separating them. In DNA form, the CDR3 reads TGCAGTGCTACCGGGGCTATCCAAGAGACCCAGTACTTC. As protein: CSATGAIQETQYF.

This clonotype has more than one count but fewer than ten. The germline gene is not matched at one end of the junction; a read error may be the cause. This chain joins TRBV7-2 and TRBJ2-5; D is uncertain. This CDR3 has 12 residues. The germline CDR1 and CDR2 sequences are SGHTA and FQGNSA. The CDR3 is CASSVRGPADCF. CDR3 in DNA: TGTGCCAGCAGCGTCCGCGGACCAGCTGACTGCTTC.

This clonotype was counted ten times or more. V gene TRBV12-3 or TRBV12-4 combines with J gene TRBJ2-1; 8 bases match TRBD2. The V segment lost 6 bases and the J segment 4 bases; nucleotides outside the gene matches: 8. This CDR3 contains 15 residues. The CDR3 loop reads CASSIIAGPYNEQFF. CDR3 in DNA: TGTGCCAGCAGCATCATAGCGGGACCTTACAATGAGCAGTTCTTC.